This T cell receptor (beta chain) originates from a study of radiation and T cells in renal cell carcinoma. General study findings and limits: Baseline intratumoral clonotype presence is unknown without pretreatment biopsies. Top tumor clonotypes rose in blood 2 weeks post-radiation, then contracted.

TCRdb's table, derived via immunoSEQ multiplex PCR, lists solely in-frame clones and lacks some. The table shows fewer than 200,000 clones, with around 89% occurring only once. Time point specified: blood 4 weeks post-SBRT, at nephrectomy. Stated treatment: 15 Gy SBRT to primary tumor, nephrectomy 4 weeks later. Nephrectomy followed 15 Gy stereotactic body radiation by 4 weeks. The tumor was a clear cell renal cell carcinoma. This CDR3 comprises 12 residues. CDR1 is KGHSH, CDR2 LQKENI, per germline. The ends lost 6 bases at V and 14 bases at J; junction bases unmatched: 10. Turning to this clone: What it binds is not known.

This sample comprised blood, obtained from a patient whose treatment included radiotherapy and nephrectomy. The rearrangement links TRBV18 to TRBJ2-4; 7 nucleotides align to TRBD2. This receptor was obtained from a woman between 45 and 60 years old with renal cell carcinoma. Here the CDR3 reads CASSPAGRRKYF. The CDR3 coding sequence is TGTGCCAGCTCCCCAGCCGGGAGGCGTAAGTACTTC. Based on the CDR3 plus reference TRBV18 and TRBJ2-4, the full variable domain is NAGVMQNPRHLVRRRGQEARLRCSPMKGHSHVYWYRQLPEEGLKFMVYLQKENIIDESGMPKERFSAEFPKEGPSILRIQQVVRGDSAAYFCASSPAGRRKYFGAGTRLSVL.